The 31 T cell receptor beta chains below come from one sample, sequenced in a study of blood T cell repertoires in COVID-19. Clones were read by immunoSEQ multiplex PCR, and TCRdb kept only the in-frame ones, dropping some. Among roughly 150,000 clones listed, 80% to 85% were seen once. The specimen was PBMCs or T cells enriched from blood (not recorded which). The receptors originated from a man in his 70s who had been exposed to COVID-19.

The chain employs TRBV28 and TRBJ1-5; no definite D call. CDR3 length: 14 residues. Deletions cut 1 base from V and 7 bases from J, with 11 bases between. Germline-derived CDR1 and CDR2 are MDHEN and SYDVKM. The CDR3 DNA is TGTGCCAGCAGTTTATCCCAGGCCAGACAGCCCCAGCATTTT. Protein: CASSLSQARQPQHF.

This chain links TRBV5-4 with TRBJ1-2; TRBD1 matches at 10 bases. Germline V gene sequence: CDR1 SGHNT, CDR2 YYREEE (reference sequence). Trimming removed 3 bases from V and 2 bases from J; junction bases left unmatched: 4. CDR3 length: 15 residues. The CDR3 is CASSSRQGANYGYTF. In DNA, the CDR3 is TGTGCCAGCAGCTCCCGACAGGGGGCGAACTATGGCTACACCTTC.

For the CDR3, the DNA is TGTGCCACCAGCAGAGTTACAGGGTATCAGCCCCAGCATTTT. Its protein is CATSRVTGYQPQHF. This chain joins TRBV15 and TRBJ1-5; tentative D call: TRBD1 (6 bases). The CDR3 is 14 residues long. V was shortened by 1 base and J by 5 bases, with 9 bases between the two germline ends. Germline V gives CDR1 LNHNV, CDR2 YYDKDF (reference sequence). The full variable domain, in which reference TRBV15 and TRBJ1-5 provide the parts outside the CDR3, is DAMVIQNPRYQVTQFGKPVTLSCSQTLNHNVMYWYQQKSSQAPKLLFHYYDKDFNNEADTPDNFQSRRPNTSFCFLDIRSPGLGDTAMYLCATSRVTGYQPQHFGDGTRLSIL.

In nucleotides, the CDR3 is TGTGCCAGCACCTCGGGACAGTTCACTAATGAAAAACTGTTTTTT. Translated: CASTSGQFTNEKLFF. V usage is TRBV27 and J usage is TRBJ1-4; 7 bases agree with TRBD1. Germline CDR1 and CDR2: MNHEY and SMNVEV (reference sequence). The CDR3 totals 15 residues. Trimming at V came to 7 bases and at J to 2 bases, leaving 7 bases not matched to a gene. Filled out from reference TRBV27 and TRBJ1-4, the complete variable domain reads EAQVTQNPRYLITVTGKKLTVTCSQNMNHEYMSWYRQDPGLGLRQIYYSMNVEVTDKGDVPEGYKVSRKEKRNFPLILESPSPNQTSLYFCASTSGQFTNEKLFFGSGTQLSVL.

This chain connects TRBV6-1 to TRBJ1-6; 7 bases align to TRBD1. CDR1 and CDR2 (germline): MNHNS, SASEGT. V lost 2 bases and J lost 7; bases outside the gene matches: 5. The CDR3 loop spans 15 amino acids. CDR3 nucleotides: TGTGCCAGCAGTGAACAGCAGGGGGGCAATTCACCCCTCCACTTT. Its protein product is CASSEQQGGNSPLHF.

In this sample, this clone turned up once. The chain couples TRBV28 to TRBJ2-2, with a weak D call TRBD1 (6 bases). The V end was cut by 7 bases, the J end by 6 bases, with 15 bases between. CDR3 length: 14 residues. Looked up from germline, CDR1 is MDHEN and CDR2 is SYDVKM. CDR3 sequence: CASKQGHPPGELFF. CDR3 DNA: TGTGCCAGCAAACAGGGACACCCGCCCGGGGAGCTGTTTTTT.

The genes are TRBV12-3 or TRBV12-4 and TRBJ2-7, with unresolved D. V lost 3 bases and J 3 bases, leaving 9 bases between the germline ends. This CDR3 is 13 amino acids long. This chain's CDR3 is CASSFDISYEQYF. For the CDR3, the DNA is TGTGCCAGCAGTTTCGACATTAGCTACGAGCAGTACTTC.

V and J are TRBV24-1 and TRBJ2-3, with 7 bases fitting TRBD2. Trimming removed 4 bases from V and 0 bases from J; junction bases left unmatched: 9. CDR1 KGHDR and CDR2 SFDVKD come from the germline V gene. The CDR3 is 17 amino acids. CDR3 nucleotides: TGTGCCACCAGTGAAAGCTATCTAGCGGCTAGCACAGATACGCAGTATTTT. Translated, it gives CATSESYLAASTDTQYF.

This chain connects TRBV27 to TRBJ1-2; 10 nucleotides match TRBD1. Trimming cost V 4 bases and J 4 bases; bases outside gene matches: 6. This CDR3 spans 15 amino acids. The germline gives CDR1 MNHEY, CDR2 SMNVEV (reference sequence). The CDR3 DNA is TGTGCCAGCAGTTCACAGGGACAGGGGACCTATGGCTACACCTTC. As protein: CASSSQGQGTYGYTF.

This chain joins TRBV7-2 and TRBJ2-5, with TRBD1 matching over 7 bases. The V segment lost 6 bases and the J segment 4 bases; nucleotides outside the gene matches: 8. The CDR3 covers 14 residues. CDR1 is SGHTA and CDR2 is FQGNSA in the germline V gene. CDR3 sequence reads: CASRVGGGVETQYF. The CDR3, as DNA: TGTGCCAGCAGAGTAGGGGGCGGTGTAGAGACCCAGTACTTC.

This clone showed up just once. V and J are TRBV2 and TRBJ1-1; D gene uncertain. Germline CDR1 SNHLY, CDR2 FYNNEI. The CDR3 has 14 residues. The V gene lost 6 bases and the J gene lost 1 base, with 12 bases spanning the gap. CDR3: CASRVLARNTEAFF. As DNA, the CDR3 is TGTGCCAGCAGGGTATTGGCAAGGAACACTGAAGCTTTCTTT.

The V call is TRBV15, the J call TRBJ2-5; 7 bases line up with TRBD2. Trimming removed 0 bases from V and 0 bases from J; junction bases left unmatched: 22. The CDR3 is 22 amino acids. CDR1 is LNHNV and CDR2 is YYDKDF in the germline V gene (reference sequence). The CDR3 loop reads CATSRDRLASTKRPSNQETQYF. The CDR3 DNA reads TGTGCCACCAGCAGAGACAGACTAGCAAGTACCAAGAGACCCAGTAACCAAGAGACCCAGTACTTC. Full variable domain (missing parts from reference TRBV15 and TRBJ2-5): DAMVIQNPRYQVTQFGKPVTLSCSQTLNHNVMYWYQQKSSQAPKLLFHYYDKDFNNEADTPDNFQSRRPNTSFCFLDIRSPGLGDTAMYLCATSRDRLASTKRPSNQETQYFGPGTRLLVL.

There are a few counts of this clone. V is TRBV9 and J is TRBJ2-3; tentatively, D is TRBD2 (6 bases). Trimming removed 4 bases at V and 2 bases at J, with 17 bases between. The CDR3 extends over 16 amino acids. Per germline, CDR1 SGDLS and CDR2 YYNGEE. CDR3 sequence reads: CASSTGGGDSTDTQYF. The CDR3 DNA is TGTGCCAGCAGCACTGGGGGTGGGGACTCCACAGATACGCAGTATTTT.

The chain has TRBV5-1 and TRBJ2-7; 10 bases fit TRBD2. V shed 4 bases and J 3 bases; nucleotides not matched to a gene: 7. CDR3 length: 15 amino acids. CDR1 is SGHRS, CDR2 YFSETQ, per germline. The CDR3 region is CASSPGLAVLYEQYF. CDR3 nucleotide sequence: TGCGCCAGCAGCCCCGGACTAGCGGTCCTCTACGAGCAGTACTTC.

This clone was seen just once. CDR3 region: CASSQLAGSGNTIYF. The CDR3 coding sequence is TGCGCCAGCAGCCAGCTGGCAGGCTCTGGAAACACCATATATTTT. The chain has TRBV4-3 and TRBJ1-3; D gene ambiguous. The CDR3 runs 15 residues. V lost 3 bases to trimming and J lost 0 bases, with 9 bases between them. The germline V gene has CDR1 LGHNA and CDR2 YSLEER.

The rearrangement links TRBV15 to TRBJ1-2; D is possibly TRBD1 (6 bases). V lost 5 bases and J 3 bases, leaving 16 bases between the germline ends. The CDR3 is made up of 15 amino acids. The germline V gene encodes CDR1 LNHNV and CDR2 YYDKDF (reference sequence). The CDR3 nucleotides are TGTGCCACCAGCCCCGGTGATAGGGGGTACTATGGCTACACCTTC. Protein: CATSPGDRGYYGYTF.

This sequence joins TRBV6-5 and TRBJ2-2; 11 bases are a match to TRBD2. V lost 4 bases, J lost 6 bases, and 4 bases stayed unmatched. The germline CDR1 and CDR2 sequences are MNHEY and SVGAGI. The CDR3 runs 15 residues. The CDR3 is CASSLPGLAAGELFF. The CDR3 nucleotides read TGTGCCAGCAGTTTACCGGGACTAGCGGCCGGGGAGCTGTTTTTT.

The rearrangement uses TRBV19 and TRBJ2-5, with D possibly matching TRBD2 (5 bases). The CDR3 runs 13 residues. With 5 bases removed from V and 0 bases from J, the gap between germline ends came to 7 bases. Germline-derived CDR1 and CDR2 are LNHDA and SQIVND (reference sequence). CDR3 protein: CASSFGNQETQYF. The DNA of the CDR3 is TGTGCCAGTAGTTTCGGGAACCAAGAGACCCAGTACTTC. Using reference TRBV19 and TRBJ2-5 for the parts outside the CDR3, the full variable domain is DGGITQSPKYLFRKEGQNVTLSCEQNLNHDAMYWYRQDPGQGLRLIYYSQIVNDFQKGDIAEGYSVSREKKESFPLTVTSAQKNPTAFYLCASSFGNQETQYFGPGTRLLVL.

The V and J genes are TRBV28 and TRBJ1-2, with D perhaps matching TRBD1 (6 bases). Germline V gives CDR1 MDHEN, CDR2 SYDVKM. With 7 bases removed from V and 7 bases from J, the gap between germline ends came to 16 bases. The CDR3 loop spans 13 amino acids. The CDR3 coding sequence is TGTGCCAGCATCTCGGGGGGGGCGAGTGGCTACACCTTC. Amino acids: CASISGGASGYTF.

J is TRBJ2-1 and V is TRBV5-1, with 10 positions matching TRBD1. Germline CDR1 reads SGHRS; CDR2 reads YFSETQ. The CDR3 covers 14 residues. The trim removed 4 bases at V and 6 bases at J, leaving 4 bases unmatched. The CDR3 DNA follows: TGCGCCAGCAGCCCCGGGACAGGGGTCAATGAGCAGTTCTTC. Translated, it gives CASSPGTGVNEQFF.

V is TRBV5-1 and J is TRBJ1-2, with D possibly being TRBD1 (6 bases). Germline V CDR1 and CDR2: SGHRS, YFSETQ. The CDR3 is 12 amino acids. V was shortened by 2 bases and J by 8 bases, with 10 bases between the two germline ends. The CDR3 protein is CASSFSGEGYTF. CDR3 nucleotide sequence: TGCGCCAGCAGCTTCTCAGGGGAAGGCTACACCTTC.

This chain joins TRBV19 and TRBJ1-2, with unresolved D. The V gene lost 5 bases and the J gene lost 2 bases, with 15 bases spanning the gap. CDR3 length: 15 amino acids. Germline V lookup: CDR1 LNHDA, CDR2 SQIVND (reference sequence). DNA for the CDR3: TGTGCCAGTAGTCTTAGCGGGGTGGGCAACTATGGCTACACCTTC. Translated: CASSLSGVGNYGYTF.

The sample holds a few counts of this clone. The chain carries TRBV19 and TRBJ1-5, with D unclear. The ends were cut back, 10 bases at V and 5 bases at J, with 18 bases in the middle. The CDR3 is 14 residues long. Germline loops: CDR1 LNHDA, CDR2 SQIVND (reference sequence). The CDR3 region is CATHGSQDYQPQHF. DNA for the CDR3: TGTGCCACCCATGGGTCTCAGGATTATCAGCCCCAGCATTTT. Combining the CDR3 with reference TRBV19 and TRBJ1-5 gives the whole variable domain DGGITQSPKYLFRKEGQNVTLSCEQNLNHDAMYWYRQDPGQGLRLIYYSQIVNDFQKGDIAEGYSVSREKKESFPLTVTSAQKNPTAFYLCATHGSQDYQPQHFGDGTRLSIL.

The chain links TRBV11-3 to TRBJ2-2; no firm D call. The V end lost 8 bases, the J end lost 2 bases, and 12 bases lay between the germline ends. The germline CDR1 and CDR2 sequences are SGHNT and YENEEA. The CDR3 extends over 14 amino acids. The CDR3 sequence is CASQILANTGELFF. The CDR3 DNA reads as TGTGCCAGCCAAATTTTAGCTAACACCGGGGAGCTGTTTTTT.

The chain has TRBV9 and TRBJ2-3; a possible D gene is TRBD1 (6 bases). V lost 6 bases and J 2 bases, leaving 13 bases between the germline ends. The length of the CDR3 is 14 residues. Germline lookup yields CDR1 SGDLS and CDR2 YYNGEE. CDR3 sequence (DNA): TGTGCCAGCAAGAGACAGGAGGTCACAGATACGCAGTATTTT. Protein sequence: CASKRQEVTDTQYF.

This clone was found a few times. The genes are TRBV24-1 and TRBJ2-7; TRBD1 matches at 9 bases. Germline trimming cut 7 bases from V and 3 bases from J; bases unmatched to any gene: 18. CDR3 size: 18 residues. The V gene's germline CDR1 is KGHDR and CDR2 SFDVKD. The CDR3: CATSLRYGGKTGGYEQYF. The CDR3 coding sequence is TGTGCCACCAGCCTTCGGTATGGGGGAAAGACAGGGGGCTACGAGCAGTACTTC.

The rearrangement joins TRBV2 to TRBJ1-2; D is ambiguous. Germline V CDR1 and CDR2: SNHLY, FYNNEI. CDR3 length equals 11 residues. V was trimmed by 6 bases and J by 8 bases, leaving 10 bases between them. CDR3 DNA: TGTGCCAGCAGCCTTGCTAGCGGCTACACCTTC. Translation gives CASSLASGYTF.

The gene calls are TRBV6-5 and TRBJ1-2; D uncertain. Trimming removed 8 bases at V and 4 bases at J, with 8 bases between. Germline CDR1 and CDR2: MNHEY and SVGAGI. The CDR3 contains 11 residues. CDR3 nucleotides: TGTGCCAGCTCGATCAGCTATGGCTACACCTTC. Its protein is CASSISYGYTF.

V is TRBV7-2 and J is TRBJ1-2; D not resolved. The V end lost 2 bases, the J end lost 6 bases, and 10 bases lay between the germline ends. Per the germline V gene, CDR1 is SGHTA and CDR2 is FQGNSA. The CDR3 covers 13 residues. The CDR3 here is CASSLPGLHGYTF. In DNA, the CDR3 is TGTGCCAGCAGCTTACCAGGTCTCCATGGCTACACCTTC.

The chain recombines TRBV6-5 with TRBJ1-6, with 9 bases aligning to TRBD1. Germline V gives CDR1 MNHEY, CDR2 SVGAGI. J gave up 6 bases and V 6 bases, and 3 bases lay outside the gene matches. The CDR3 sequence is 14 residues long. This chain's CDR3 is CASSWGQGNSPLHF. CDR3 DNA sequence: TGTGCCAGCAGCTGGGGACAGGGTAATTCACCCCTCCACTTT.

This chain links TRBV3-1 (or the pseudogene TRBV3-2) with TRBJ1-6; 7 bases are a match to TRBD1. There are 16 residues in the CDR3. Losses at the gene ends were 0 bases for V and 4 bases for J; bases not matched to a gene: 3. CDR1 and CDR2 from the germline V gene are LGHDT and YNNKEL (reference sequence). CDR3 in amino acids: CASSQDQGGYNSPLHF. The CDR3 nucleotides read TGTGCCAGCAGCCAAGATCAGGGGGGTTATAATTCACCCCTCCACTTT.